The 22 T cell receptor beta chains in this list originate from one sample, sequenced in a study of identical twins. TCRdb itself ran the 5' RACE reads through MiXCR, one entry per CDR3 protein. The table has fewer than 250,000 distinct CDR3 sequences, 5.5% to 7% seen once. The data were also submitted as part of a second study, on yellow fever vaccine responses in identical twins.

The sample was memory (CD45RO+) T cells sorted from blood. The receptors stem from a woman under 30 in good health.

This clonotype was counted ten times or more. The J gene is TRBJ2-3, the V gene TRBV27, with 16 bases identical to TRBD2. CDR3 length equals 17 residues. After removal of 4 bases from V and 3 bases from J, the junction contained 4 bases not matched to a gene. Germline CDR1 MNHEY, CDR2 SMNVEV (reference sequence). CDR3 nucleotide sequence: TGTGCCAGCAGTTGGGGACTAGCGGGAGGGCCAACAGATACGCAGTATTTT. It translates to CASSWGLAGGPTDTQYF.

This clonotype was picked up a small number of times. This rearrangement joins TRBV9 to TRBJ2-2, with D perhaps matching TRBD1 (5 bases). This CDR3 is built from 16 residues. The V gene's germline CDR1 is SGDLS and CDR2 YYNGEE. V was cut by 4 bases and J by 8 bases, with 21 bases left in between. The CDR3 coding sequence is TGTGCCAGCAGCAGGCACAGGACGGTGTACAGAGGGGAGCTGTTTTTT. Translating gives CASSRHRTVYRGELFF.

This clonotype turned up a few times. Germline and junction disagree at one end, which may indicate a read error. J is TRBJ1-1 and V is TRBV15; tentative D call: TRBD1 (5 bases). The germline CDR1 and CDR2 sequences are LNHNV and YYDKDF (reference sequence). The CDR3 has 13 residues. CDR3 sequence: CATSRDSYTEAFF. CDR3 coding DNA: TGTGCCACCAGCCGAGACAGTTACACTGAAGCTTTCTTT. Based on the CDR3 plus reference TRBV15 and TRBJ1-1, the full variable domain is DAMVIQNPRYQVTQFGKPVTLSCSQTLNHNVMYWYQQKSSQAPKLLFHYYDKDFNNEADTPDNFQSRRPNTSFCFLDIRSPGLGDTAMYLCATSRDSYTEAFFGQGTRLTVV.

V is TRBV20-1 and J is TRBJ1-6, with D possibly TRBD1 on 6 matching bases. Between the trimmed V and J ends, which lost 6 bases and 10 bases, there was a span of 16 bases. Germline V gene lookup returns CDR1 DFQATT and CDR2 SNEGSKA (reference sequence). The CDR3 has 13 residues. In nucleotides, the CDR3 is TGCAGTGCCCTAGGGGGTAGGGGATCACCCCTCCACTTT. Its translation is CSALGGRGSPLHF.

This clonotype was found many times. The chain uses TRBV11-3 and TRBJ1-1; no definite D call. This CDR3 region has 15 residues. Germline CDR1 and CDR2: SGHNT and YENEEA. V was cut by 6 bases and J by 0 bases, with 14 bases left in between. CDR3 loop: CASSLYGVMNTEAFF. Written as DNA, the CDR3 is TGTGCCAGCAGTCTCTACGGGGTCATGAACACTGAAGCTTTCTTT.

This rearrangement joins TRBV10-3 to TRBJ1-2; D perhaps matches TRBD1 (6 bases). Germline CDR1 reads ENHRY; CDR2 reads SYGVKD. CDR3 length: 14 residues. Trimming shortened V by 3 bases and J by 0 bases, and 8 bases separated the two germline ends. This CDR3 reads CAISEGTTNYGYTF. CDR3 DNA: TGTGCCATCAGTGAAGGGACAACTAACTATGGCTACACCTTC.

This clonotype has more than one count but fewer than ten. CDR3: CASSQEPGGSSYNEQFF. The DNA of the CDR3 is TGTGCCAGCAGCCAAGAACCCGGGGGGAGCTCCTACAATGAGCAGTTCTTC. The rearrangement joins TRBV4-2 to TRBJ2-1; 7 positions agree with TRBD2. V lost 0 bases and J lost 0; bases outside the gene matches: 5. The CDR3 spans 17 residues. Germline V gene sequence: CDR1 LGHNA, CDR2 YNFKEQ.

This clonotype was counted a few times. The chain joins TRBV11-3 to TRBJ2-7; D is uncertain. Germline V gives CDR1 SGHNT, CDR2 YENEEA. Between the trimmed V and J ends, which lost 5 bases and 0 bases, there was a span of 11 bases. The CDR3 is 14 amino acids. Written as DNA, the CDR3 is TGTGCCAGCAGCGGTAAGGAGAGCTCCTACGAGCAGTACTTC. This sequence encodes CASSGKESSYEQYF.

This clonotype was detected a few times. The chain is built from TRBV5-1 and TRBJ2-2; no reliable D call. The CDR3 totals 16 residues. Germline CDR1 and CDR2: SGHRS and YFSETQ. V lost 6 bases, J lost 4 bases, and 19 bases lay in between. The CDR3, as DNA: TGCGCCAGCACCGGTCGTGGAAGCCACATCACCGGGGAGCTGTTTTTT. This gives the protein CASTGRGSHITGELFF.

This clonotype turned up a few times. V gene TRBV7-9 combines with J gene TRBJ1-1; 10 nucleotides match TRBD1. Trimming at V came to 3 bases and at J to 4 bases, leaving 5 bases not matched to a gene. This CDR3 comprises 15 residues. Looked up from germline, CDR1 is SEHNR and CDR2 is FQNEAQ (reference sequence). As DNA, the CDR3 is TGTGCCAGCAGCTTGACAGGGGGCGCCGGCACTGAAGCTTTCTTT. Translation gives CASSLTGGAGTEAFF.

This clonotype was detected only a few times. The rearrangement joins TRBV28 to TRBJ1-5; 7 bases map to TRBD1. J was trimmed by 3 bases and V by 6 bases; bases with no gene match: 5. There are 14 residues in the CDR3. Germline CDR1 MDHEN, CDR2 SYDVKM. CDR3 bases: TGTGCCAGCAGGGGACAGAGACTCAATCAGCCCCAGCATTTT. As protein: CASRGQRLNQPQHF.

This clonotype was counted between two and nine times. J is TRBJ2-7 and V is TRBV15, with a possible D match to TRBD1 (6 bases). This CDR3 has 15 residues. The V gene lost 1 base and the J gene lost 2 bases, with 12 bases spanning the gap. The germline V gene has CDR1 LNHNV and CDR2 YYDKDF (reference sequence). The chain's CDR3 is CATSRARQAPYEQYF. The CDR3 region has the DNA TGTGCCACCAGCAGAGCGAGACAGGCACCCTACGAGCAGTACTTC. Variable domain in full (rest from reference TRBV15 and TRBJ2-7): DAMVIQNPRYQVTQFGKPVTLSCSQTLNHNVMYWYQQKSSQAPKLLFHYYDKDFNNEADTPDNFQSRRPNTSFCFLDIRSPGLGDTAMYLCATSRARQAPYEQYFGPGTRLTVT.

J is TRBJ1-1 and V is TRBV6-4, with D unresolved. Trimming pared 8 bases from V and 1 base from J, leaving 11 bases between. Germline V lookup: CDR1 MRHNA, CDR2 SNTAGT. CDR3 length: 13 amino acids. This chain's CDR3 is CASAMAQNTEAFF. The CDR3, as DNA: TGTGCCAGCGCGATGGCCCAGAACACTGAAGCTTTCTTT.

This clonotype was observed a few times. The chain combines TRBV9 with TRBJ2-7; 12 bases map to TRBD1. The V gene's germline CDR1 is SGDLS and CDR2 YYNGEE. Germline trimming cut 4 bases from V and 4 bases from J; bases unmatched to any gene: 6. This CDR3 comprises 15 residues. CDR3 in amino acids: CASSPGQGAAYEQYF. The CDR3, as DNA: TGTGCCAGCAGCCCGGGACAGGGGGCCGCTTACGAGCAGTACTTC.

V gene TRBV6-1 combines with J gene TRBJ2-1; 9 nucleotides line up with TRBD2. Losses at the gene ends were 7 bases for V and 7 bases for J; bases not matched to a gene: 8. Germline CDR1 reads MNHNS; CDR2 reads SASEGT. The CDR3 contains 14 residues. In DNA, the CDR3 is TGTGCCAGCAAAAGGGCTAGCGGGGCAAATGAGCAGTTCTTC. This codes for CASKRASGANEQFF.

This clonotype came up many times. As DNA, the CDR3 is TGTGCCAGCAGCCCAGGATCGGGAACTGGCACAGATACGCAGTATTTT. Protein: CASSPGSGTGTDTQYF. V gene TRBV5-5 combines with J gene TRBJ2-3; tentatively, D is TRBD2 (5 bases). Germline V gene lookup returns CDR1 SGHKS and CDR2 YYEKEE (reference sequence). Deletions cut 4 bases from V and 1 base from J, with 16 bases between. The CDR3 has 16 residues.

This chain uses TRBV5-8 with TRBJ2-7; the D call may be TRBD1 or TRBD2 (5 bases each). Between the trimmed V and J ends, which lost 2 bases and 5 bases, there was a span of 20 bases. Germline V CDR1 and CDR2: SGHTS, YDEGEE. This CDR3 is built from 16 residues. The CDR3 is CASSLSLGTNWDEQYV. DNA of the CDR3: TGTGCCAGCAGCTTATCCCTCGGGACCAACTGGGACGAGCAGTACGTC.

The DNA of the CDR3 is TGTGCCAGCAGTTTTACCAGTGGAAACACTGAAGCTTTCTTT. Residues: CASSFTSGNTEAFF. The chain couples TRBV12-3 or TRBV12-4 to TRBJ1-1; D not certain. The CDR3 has 14 amino acids. With 3 bases removed from V and 2 bases from J, the gap between germline ends came to 10 bases.

This clonotype was detected only a few times. The chain has TRBV5-1 and TRBJ1-1, with D unresolved. Trimming took 0 bases from V and 6 from J, leaving 12 bases between them. CDR1 is SGHRS and CDR2 is YFSETQ in the germline V gene. This CDR3 is built from 14 residues. The CDR3 here is CASSLVPDPPEAFF. Here the CDR3 DNA reads TGCGCCAGCAGCTTGGTCCCGGATCCCCCTGAAGCTTTCTTT.

V and J are TRBV5-1 and TRBJ2-5; 7 bases map to TRBD1. V trimming: 0 bases; J trimming: 0 bases; junction bases outside the gene matches: 11. CDR3 size: 18 residues. Germline loops: CDR1 SGHRS, CDR2 YFSETQ. The CDR3, as DNA: TGCGCCAGCAGCTTGGCCCCCCTGACAGGGAATTACCAAGAGACCCAGTACTTC. This codes for CASSLAPLTGNYQETQYF.

In its sample, this clonotype was seen many times. This chain connects TRBV18 to TRBJ2-1, with TRBD2 matching over 10 bases. The CDR3 is 18 residues long. V shed 3 bases and J 0 bases; nucleotides not matched to a gene: 8. CDR1 and CDR2 (germline): KGHSH, LQKENI. CDR3 region: CASSPGSGGASSYNEQFF. The CDR3 DNA follows: TGTGCCAGCTCACCCGGAAGCGGGGGGGCTAGCTCCTACAATGAGCAGTTCTTC.

This clonotype has a count of ten or more. The chain recombines TRBV3-1 with TRBJ1-2; 7 bases agree with TRBD1. The ends lost 7 bases at V and 1 base at J; junction bases unmatched: 12. The CDR3 totals 16 residues. Germline values: CDR1 LGHDT, CDR2 YNNKEL (reference sequence). CDR3 protein: CASTTGTVGFNYGYTF. The CDR3 bases are TGTGCCAGCACCACCGGGACAGTCGGTTTTAACTATGGCTACACCTTC.